The 24 T cell receptor beta chains below come from one sample, sequenced in a study of response to subunit inactivated influenza vaccine. TCRdb fed the RT-PCR reads into MiXCR, producing one record per CDR3 protein. The data hold some 500,000 distinct CDR3 sequences, with 10% to 15% observed a single time. Sequenced here: PBMCs from blood, sampled about 40 days after vaccination. Every receptor here comes from a man aged 45-65 years who received an inactivated influenza vaccine.

Comments on this clonotype: It may be a read error: a sequence one base away is much more abundant. The chain joins TRBV3-1 to TRBJ2-6; D unresolved. CDR3 size: 15 residues. Per the germline V gene, CDR1 is LGHDT and CDR2 is YNNKEL (reference sequence). Trimming removed 1 base at V and 0 bases at J, with 4 bases between. CDR3 sequence (DNA): TGTGCCAGCAGCCAAGGGGGCTCTGGGGCCAACGTCCTGACTTTC. Translating it yields CASSQGGSGANVLTF. Looking up the rest from reference TRBV3-1 and TRBJ2-6 gives the full variable domain: DTAVSQTPKYLVTQMGNDKSIKCEQNLGHDTMYWYKQDSKKFLKIMFSYNNKELIINETVPNRFSPKSPDKAHLNLHINSLELGDSAVYFCASSQGGSGANVLTFGAGSRLTVL.

There are a few counts of this clonotype. This chain joins TRBV20-1 and TRBJ2-7; 9 bases line up with TRBD2. The CDR3 has 14 amino acids. Germline CDR1 reads DFQATT; CDR2 reads SNEGSKA (reference sequence). The V and J ends lost 2 bases and 5 bases, in that order; junction bases with no gene match: 7. The CDR3 spells CSARPASGADEQYF. The CDR3 nucleotides are TGCAGTGCTAGACCGGCTAGCGGGGCCGACGAGCAGTACTTC.

This clonotype showed up just a few times. The rearrangement joins TRBV12-3 or TRBV12-4 to TRBJ2-2; D not certain. The CDR3 loop spans 14 amino acids. The V gene lost 7 bases and the J gene lost 3 bases, with 12 bases spanning the gap. CDR3 in amino acids: CASTGSWDTGELFF. The DNA for the CDR3 is TGTGCCAGCACGGGTTCTTGGGACACCGGGGAGCTGTTTTTT.

V gene TRBV7-9 combines with J gene TRBJ2-7, with 8 positions matching TRBD2. CDR1 SEHNR and CDR2 FQNEAQ come from the germline V gene (reference sequence). CDR3 length equals 15 residues. Trimming took 4 bases from V and 0 from J; bases not matched to a gene: 5. DNA for the CDR3: TGTGCCAGCAGCTATCCTAGCGGGTCCTCCTACGAGCAGTACTTC. This gives the protein CASSYPSGSSYEQYF. The entire variable domain, with the rest obtained from reference TRBV7-9 and TRBJ2-7, is as follows: DTGVSQNPRHKITKRGQNVTFRCDPISEHNRLYWYRQTLGQGPEFLTYFQNEAQLEKSRLLSDRFSAERPKGSFSTLEIQRTEQGDSAMYLCASSYPSGSSYEQYFGPGTRLTVT.

This clonotype was observed at least ten times. The genes are TRBV20-1 and TRBJ2-3; tentatively, D is TRBD1 or TRBD2 (6 bases each). The CDR3 has 13 amino acids. Germline V gene sequence: CDR1 DFQATT, CDR2 SNEGSKA (reference sequence). Trimming stripped 3 bases from V and 6 bases from J, with 13 bases between. CDR3: CSASRTTGDTQYF. CDR3 DNA sequence: TGCAGTGCTAGTCGGACTACAGGGGATACGCAGTATTTT.

This clonotype was seen at least ten times. V and J are TRBV5-1 and TRBJ2-5, with 10 bases aligning to TRBD1. This CDR3 region has 14 residues. V lost 5 bases and J lost 2; bases outside the gene matches: 3. CDR1 is SGHRS and CDR2 is YFSETQ in the germline V gene. The CDR3 is CASSRDRGQETQYF. The DNA of the CDR3 is TGCGCCAGCAGTAGGGACAGGGGACAAGAGACCCAGTACTTC.

The CDR3 nucleotides read TGTGCCAGCAGGCCTAGCAGCACAGATACGCAGTATTTT. Amino acid sequence: CASRPSSTDTQYF. This chain uses TRBV7-2 with TRBJ2-3; weak D call: TRBD2 (5 bases). Looked up from germline, CDR1 is SGHTA and CDR2 is FQGNSA. V gave up 6 bases and J gave up 0 bases, with 7 bases separating them. The CDR3 is 13 residues long.

This clonotype has a count of ten or more. The chain links TRBV6-2 or TRBV6-3 to TRBJ2-3; D is perhaps TRBD2 (6 bases). This CDR3 has 14 residues. V was clipped by 2 bases and J by 2 bases, with 8 bases between them. Germline V lookup: CDR1 MNHEY, CDR2 SVGEGT. This CDR3 is CASSYRDSTDTQYF. The CDR3 DNA sequence: TGTGCCAGCAGTTACCGGGACTCCACAGATACGCAGTATTTT.

The CDR3 nucleotides read TGTGCCAGCAGCCCAACCCCCGGCGGGACCGGGGAGCTGTTTTTT. This sequence encodes CASSPTPGGTGELFF. This chain joins TRBV6-2 or TRBV6-3 and TRBJ2-2, with D perhaps TRBD2 (5 bases). The CDR3 spans 15 residues. Trimming shortened V by 6 bases and J by 5 bases, and 16 bases separated the two germline ends. The germline V gene encodes CDR1 MNHEY and CDR2 SVGEGT.

The chain carries TRBV7-2 and TRBJ2-1; 9 positions agree with TRBD1. With 5 bases clipped from V and 4 bases from J, the junction kept 6 bases outside the gene matches. The CDR3 sequence is 15 residues long. The germline CDR1 and CDR2 sequences are SGHTA and FQGNSA. The CDR3: CASSPDRGGYNEQFF. CDR3 coding DNA: TGTGCCAGCAGCCCCGACAGGGGGGGGTACAATGAGCAGTTCTTC.

V usage is TRBV7-2 and J usage is TRBJ2-2; D remains ambiguous. The CDR3 consists of 14 residues. Trimming took 3 bases from V and 1 from J, leaving 6 bases between them. Germline loops: CDR1 SGHTA, CDR2 FQGNSA. The CDR3 DNA reads as TGTGCCAGCAGCTTCCGTAAGAACACCGGGGAGCTGTTTTTT. Residues: CASSFRKNTGELFF.

CDR3 DNA sequence: TGTGCCAGCAGCTTAGCCCAGCGGAACACCGGGGAGCTGTTTTTT. Translated, it gives CASSLAQRNTGELFF. The genes are TRBV7-2 and TRBJ2-2, with D unresolved. The CDR3 sequence is 15 residues long. CDR1 and CDR2 (germline): SGHTA, FQGNSA. The V and J ends lost 0 bases and 1 base respectively, with 6 bases between them.

V gene TRBV30 combines with J gene TRBJ2-6, with 10 bases aligning to TRBD1. CDR3 length: 14 residues. The germline V gene has CDR1 GTSNPN and CDR2 SVGIG (reference sequence). V was pared by 5 bases and J by 2 bases, with 0 bases of the junction left unmatched. The CDR3 bases are TGTGCCTGGGGGACAGGGGCTGGGGCCAACGTCCTGACTTTC. It translates to CAWGTGAGANVLTF.

Only a few counts were recorded for this clonotype. J is TRBJ2-1 and V is TRBV28; TRBD1 matches 7 bases. This CDR3 has 16 residues. Trimming at V came to 1 base and at J to 3 bases, leaving 6 bases not matched to a gene. CDR1 is MDHEN and CDR2 is SYDVKM in the germline V gene. CDR3 sequence (DNA): TGTGCCAGCAGTTTATCCCAGGGGGTCCTCTACAATGAGCAGTTCTTC. Protein product: CASSLSQGVLYNEQFF.

This clonotype was detected ten times or more. This chain joins TRBV5-1 and TRBJ1-4; 9 bases are a match to TRBD1. Germline CDR1 and CDR2: SGHRS and YFSETQ. V shed 2 bases and J 8 bases; nucleotides not matched to a gene: 4. CDR3 length: 14 amino acids. The CDR3 is CASSFDRGEEKLFF. The CDR3 nucleotides read TGCGCCAGCAGCTTTGACAGGGGGGAAGAAAAACTGTTTTTT.

V and J are TRBV6-2 or TRBV6-3 and TRBJ2-4; the D gene could be TRBD1 or TRBD2 (6 bases each). Germline V CDR1 and CDR2: MNHEY, SVGEGT. This CDR3 comprises 17 residues. V shed 2 bases and J shed 2 bases, with 16 bases lying between them. This CDR3 is CASSYEVGGATKNIQYF. In DNA, the CDR3 is TGTGCCAGCAGTTACGAGGTGGGGGGCGCGACCAAAAACATTCAGTACTTC.

Regarding this clonotype: A read error may account for a junction end that differs from germline. The chain couples TRBV10-3 to TRBJ1-5, with D unclear. CDR1 is ENHRY and CDR2 is SYGVKD in the germline V gene. The CDR3 loop spans 14 amino acids. The CDR3, as DNA: TGTGACATCAGTGAGGGAGGGAACAATCAGCCCCAGCATTTT. Translating gives CDISEGGNNQPQHF.

Worth noting for this clonotype: A much larger clone differs by one base, so this may be a read error. The rearrangement links TRBV14 to TRBJ1-3; D not resolved. The CDR3 spans 12 residues. CDR1 and CDR2 from the germline V gene are SGHDN and FVKESK. The CDR3 is CSSSQAPDTIYF. The CDR3 DNA is TGTTCCAGCAGCCAAGCCCCGGACACCATATATTTT. The whole variable domain, filled in from reference TRBV14 and TRBJ1-3, reads EAGVTQFPSHSVIEKGQTVTLRCDPISGHDNLYWYRRVMGKEIKFLLHFVKESKQDESGMPNNRFLAERTGGTYSTLKVQPAELEDSGVYFCSSSQAPDTIYFGEGSWLTVV.

There are many counts of this clonotype. The chain combines TRBV12-3 or TRBV12-4 with TRBJ2-5, with 11 bases matching TRBD2. V shed 6 bases, J shed 6 bases, and the junction held 12 bases outside the gene matches. The CDR3 runs 16 residues. DNA of the CDR3: TGTGCCAGCAGCCTAATAGCGGGAGGGCCGGGGAAGACCCAGTACTTC. As protein: CASSLIAGGPGKTQYF.

The chain has TRBV9 and TRBJ1-1; tentative D call: TRBD1 (6 bases). The CDR3 consists of 15 residues. The germline V gene has CDR1 SGDLS and CDR2 YYNGEE. Trimming pared 6 bases from V and 4 bases from J, leaving 19 bases between. The CDR3 nucleotides are TGTGCCAGCAAAAACCTATTAGCGGACAGCACTGAAGCTTTCTTT. This codes for CASKNLLADSTEAFF.

V usage is TRBV7-3 and J usage is TRBJ2-3, with D unresolved. Germline loops: CDR1 SGHTA, CDR2 FQGTGA. The CDR3 covers 15 residues. V was cut by 5 bases and J by 5 bases, with 17 bases left in between. CDR3 sequence reads: CASSPEARRVDTQYF. CDR3 coding DNA: TGTGCCAGCAGCCCCGAGGCGCGACGGGTAGATACGCAGTATTTT.

This clonotype appeared many times. The gene calls are TRBV6-1 and TRBJ1-4, with a possible D match to TRBD1 (5 bases). The CDR3 is made up of 14 amino acids. The germline V gene encodes CDR1 MNHNS and CDR2 SASEGT. V dropped 6 bases and J dropped 0 bases, with 8 bases sitting between them. CDR3 in amino acids: CASSRQSTNEKLFF. The DNA of the CDR3 is TGTGCCAGCAGCAGACAGTCAACTAATGAAAAACTGTTTTTT.

This clonotype has only a few counts. The rearrangement uses TRBV6-1 and TRBJ1-1; D perhaps matches TRBD1 (6 bases). The ends were cut back, 5 bases at V and 0 bases at J, with 19 bases in the middle. The CDR3 has 17 residues. Germline V lookup: CDR1 MNHNS, CDR2 SASEGT. The CDR3 sequence: CASSQAGALIMNTEAFF. CDR3 sequence (DNA): TGTGCCAGCAGTCAGGCAGGGGCCCTCATTATGAACACTGAAGCTTTCTTT.

The sample holds many counts of this clonotype. The V and J genes are TRBV6-5 and TRBJ2-7, with 12 bases matching TRBD2. J lost 5 bases, V lost 2 bases, and 4 bases had no gene match. Germline CDR1 and CDR2: MNHEY and SVGAGI. The CDR3 is made up of 15 amino acids. The DNA for the CDR3 is TGTGCCAGCAGTTACCGGACTAGCGGGGACCACGAGCAGTACTTC. Its translation: CASSYRTSGDHEQYF.